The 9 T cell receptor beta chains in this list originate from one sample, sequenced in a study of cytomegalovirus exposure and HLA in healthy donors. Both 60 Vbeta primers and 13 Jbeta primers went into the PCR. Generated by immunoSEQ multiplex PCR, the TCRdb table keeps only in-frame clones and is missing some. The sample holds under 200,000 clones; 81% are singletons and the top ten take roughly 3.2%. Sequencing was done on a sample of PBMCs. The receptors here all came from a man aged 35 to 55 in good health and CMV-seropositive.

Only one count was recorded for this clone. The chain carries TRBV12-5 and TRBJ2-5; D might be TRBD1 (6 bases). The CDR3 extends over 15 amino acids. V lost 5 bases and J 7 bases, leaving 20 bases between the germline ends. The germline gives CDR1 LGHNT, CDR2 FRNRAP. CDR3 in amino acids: CASGPNDRWLGTQYF. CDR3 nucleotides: TGTGCTAGTGGTCCCAACGACAGGTGGCTTGGGACCCAGTACTTC.

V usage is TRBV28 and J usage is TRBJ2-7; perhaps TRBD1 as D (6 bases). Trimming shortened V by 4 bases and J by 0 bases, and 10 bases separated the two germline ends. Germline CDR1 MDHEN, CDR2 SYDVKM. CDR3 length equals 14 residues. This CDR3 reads CASSSGDISYEQYF. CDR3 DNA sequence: TGTGCCAGCAGTTCCGGGGACATCTCCTACGAGCAGTACTTC.

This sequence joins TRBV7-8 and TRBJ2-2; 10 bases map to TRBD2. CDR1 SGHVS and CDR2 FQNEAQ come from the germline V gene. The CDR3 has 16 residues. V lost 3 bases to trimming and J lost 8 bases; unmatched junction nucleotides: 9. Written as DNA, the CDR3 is TGTGCCAGCAGCTTGGGGCTAGCGGGAGATTTGGGGGAGCTGTTTTTT. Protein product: CASSLGLAGDLGELFF.

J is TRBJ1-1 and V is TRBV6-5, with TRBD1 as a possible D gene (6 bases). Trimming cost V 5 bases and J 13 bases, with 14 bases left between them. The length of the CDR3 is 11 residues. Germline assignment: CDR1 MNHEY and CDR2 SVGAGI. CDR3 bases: TGTGCCAGCAGTACGCCCGGGACACGTTTCTTT. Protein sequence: CASSTPGTRFF.

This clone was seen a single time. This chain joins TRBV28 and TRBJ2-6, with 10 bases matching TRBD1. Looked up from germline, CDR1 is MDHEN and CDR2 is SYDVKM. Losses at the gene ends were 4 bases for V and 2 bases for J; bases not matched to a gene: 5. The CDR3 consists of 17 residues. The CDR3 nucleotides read TGTGCCAGCAGTTCGGGGACAGGGGTAGCTGGGGCCAACGTCCTGACTTTC. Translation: CASSSGTGVAGANVLTF.

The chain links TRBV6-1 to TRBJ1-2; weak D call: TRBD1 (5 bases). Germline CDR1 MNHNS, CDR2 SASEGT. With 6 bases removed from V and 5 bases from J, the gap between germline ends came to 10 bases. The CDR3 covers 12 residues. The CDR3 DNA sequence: TGTGCCAGCAGGGTGACAGAGTATGGCTACACCTTC. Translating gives CASRVTEYGYTF.

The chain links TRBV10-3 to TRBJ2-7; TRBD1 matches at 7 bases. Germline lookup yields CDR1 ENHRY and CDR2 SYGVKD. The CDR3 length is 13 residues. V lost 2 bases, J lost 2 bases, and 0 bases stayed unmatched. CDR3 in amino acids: CAISEGQAYEQYF. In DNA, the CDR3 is TGTGCCATCAGTGAGGGACAGGCCTACGAGCAGTACTTC.

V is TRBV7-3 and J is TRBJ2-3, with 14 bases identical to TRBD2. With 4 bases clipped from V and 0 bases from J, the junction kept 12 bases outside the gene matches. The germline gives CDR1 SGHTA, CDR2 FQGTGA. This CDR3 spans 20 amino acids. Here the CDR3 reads CASSSGTSGGTYPSTDTQYF. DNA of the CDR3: TGTGCCAGCAGCTCCGGGACTAGCGGGGGAACCTACCCGAGCACAGATACGCAGTATTTT.

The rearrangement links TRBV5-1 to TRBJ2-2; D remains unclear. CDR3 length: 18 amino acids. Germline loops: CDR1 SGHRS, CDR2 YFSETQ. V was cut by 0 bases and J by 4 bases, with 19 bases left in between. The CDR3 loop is CASSLEAISAWSTGELFF. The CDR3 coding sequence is TGCGCCAGCAGCTTGGAGGCCATTTCAGCCTGGAGCACCGGGGAGCTGTTTTTT.